Below, 19 T cell receptor beta chains from the same sample are listed, as sequenced in a study of cytomegalovirus exposure and HLA in healthy donors. Primers included in the PCR were 60 Vbeta and 13 Jbeta primers. Repertoires were generated with immunoSEQ multiplex PCR, while TCRdb's copy carries only in-frame clones and drops some. Counted here are tens of thousands of clones, around four fifths occurring once; the ten biggest clones make up about 2.9%. Specimen: PBMCs. These receptors all stem from a man aged 30 to 39 in good health and CMV-seronegative.

The chain links TRBV6-1 to TRBJ2-7, with D perhaps TRBD1 (5 bases). Trimming removed 0 bases from V and 2 bases from J, with 14 bases in between. The germline V gene encodes CDR1 MNHNS and CDR2 SASEGT. CDR3 size: 16 residues. The DNA of the CDR3 is TGTGCCAGCAGTGAAGCAGACAACAGGTCGACCTACGAGCAGTACTTC. Residues: CASSEADNRSTYEQYF.

There are a few counts of this clone. The rearrangement uses TRBV10-3 and TRBJ2-7, with 7 bases fitting TRBD2. The CDR3 has 13 residues. J gave up 7 bases and V 2 bases, and 5 bases lay outside the gene matches. Germline V gene lookup returns CDR1 ENHRY and CDR2 SYGVKD. CDR3 nucleotides: TGTGCCATCAGTGAGCTCCGGGAGGCGGAGCAGTACTTC. Translating it yields CAISELREAEQYF.

The V gene is TRBV4-3, the J gene TRBJ2-3, with 10 bases that match TRBD2. The CDR3 contains 18 residues. With V trimmed by 0 bases and J by 2 bases, 8 bases remained unmatched. CDR1 LGHNA and CDR2 YSLEER come from the germline V gene. The CDR3 is CASSQDRSSGGLTDTQYF. The CDR3 DNA follows: TGCGCCAGCAGCCAAGATCGGTCTAGCGGGGGCCTCACAGATACGCAGTATTTT.

The rearrangement links TRBV7-3 to TRBJ2-1, with 12 bases identical to TRBD2. Germline assignment: CDR1 SGHTA and CDR2 FQGTGA. The V segment lost 5 bases and the J segment 8 bases; nucleotides outside the gene matches: 7. The CDR3 contains 15 residues. CDR3 DNA: TGTGCCAGCAGCGCACTAGCGGGGGGAGTCGATGAGCAGTTCTTC. Protein product: CASSALAGGVDEQFF.

The V call is TRBV30, the J call TRBJ2-7; 7 bases align to TRBD1. J gave up 0 bases and V 3 bases, and 8 bases lay outside the gene matches. The CDR3 runs to 15 residues. Per the germline V gene, CDR1 is GTSNPN and CDR2 is SVGIG (reference sequence). DNA of the CDR3: TGTGCCTGGAGCGGCGACAGGGCGAGCTCCTACGAGCAGTACTTC. Protein: CAWSGDRASSYEQYF.

The chain uses TRBV5-4 and TRBJ2-7; D is undetermined. This CDR3 spans 14 amino acids. Trimming stripped 1 base from V and 1 base from J, with 9 bases between. CDR1 SGHNT and CDR2 YYREEE come from the germline V gene (reference sequence). The CDR3: CASSLLSGSYEQYF. The CDR3 DNA follows: TGTGCCAGCAGCTTGCTTTCAGGTTCCTACGAGCAGTACTTC.

This sequence joins TRBV7-9 and TRBJ1-3; perhaps TRBD1 as D (6 bases). The CDR3 consists of 15 residues. The germline V gene encodes CDR1 SEHNR and CDR2 FQNEAQ (reference sequence). Trimming stripped 5 bases from V and 2 bases from J, with 13 bases between. The CDR3 region is CASSPRGTPGNTIYF. CDR3 sequence (DNA): TGTGCCAGCAGCCCCAGGGGAACCCCTGGAAACACCATATATTTT.

This CDR3 is CASSYDPGTVYGYTF. CDR3 in DNA: TGTGCCAGCAGTTACGACCCCGGGACAGTCTATGGCTACACCTTC. The V and J genes are TRBV6-5 and TRBJ1-2; 7 bases align to TRBD1. CDR3 length: 15 residues. In germline, CDR1 is MNHEY, CDR2 SVGAGI. Trimming removed 2 bases from V and 4 bases from J; junction bases left unmatched: 7.

The chain couples TRBV30 to TRBJ1-4, with D possibly matching TRBD1 (5 bases). Deletions cut 3 bases from V and 0 bases from J, with 8 bases between. The CDR3 sequence is 14 residues long. Germline CDR1 GTSNPN, CDR2 SVGIG (reference sequence). The CDR3 bases are TGTGCCTGGAGATCGGGGGCAACTAATGAAAAACTGTTTTTT. Translation: CAWRSGATNEKLFF.

There are a few counts of this clone. The sample has other DNA sequences that encode this CDR3 too. The chain carries TRBV9 and TRBJ1-1; D not certain. The CDR3 is 13 amino acids. Germline CDR1 and CDR2: SGDLS and YYNGEE. V lost 0 bases and J lost 1, with 4 bases in between. The CDR3 region is CASSVGRNTEAFF. In DNA form, the CDR3 reads TGTGCCAGCAGCGTAGGTCGGAACACTGAAGCTTTCTTT.

The rearrangement links TRBV28 to TRBJ1-4; maybe TRBD1 (5 bases). The V end was cut by 2 bases, the J end by 7 bases, with 11 bases between. The CDR3 is 14 amino acids. CDR1 is MDHEN and CDR2 is SYDVKM in the germline V gene. The CDR3 loop reads CASSLGGLVEKLFF. CDR3 DNA sequence: TGTGCCAGCAGTTTAGGGGGGTTGGTTGAAAAACTGTTTTTT.

This clone showed up just once. The chain is built from TRBV5-1 and TRBJ2-3; the D gene is possibly TRBD1 (5 bases). This CDR3 has 13 residues. Trimming stripped 2 bases from V and 4 bases from J, with 8 bases between. From germline, CDR1 is SGHRS and CDR2 YFSETQ. CDR3 residues: CASSLKGSDTQYF. CDR3 DNA sequence: TGCGCCAGCAGCTTAAAGGGGTCAGATACGCAGTATTTT.

The chain employs TRBV7-2 and TRBJ1-6; weak D call: TRBD1 (6 bases). CDR1 and CDR2 (germline): SGHTA, FQGNSA. V was trimmed by 5 bases and J by 2 bases, leaving 13 bases between them. CDR3 length equals 16 residues. The CDR3 DNA follows: TGTGCCAGCAGCGGATCCGGGACAACCTATAATTCACCCCTCCACTTT. Its translation is CASSGSGTTYNSPLHF.

The chain links TRBV7-7 to TRBJ2-5; TRBD2 agrees at 14 bases. The V gene's germline CDR1 is SSHAT and CDR2 FNYEAQ (reference sequence). This CDR3 region has 16 residues. V shed 4 bases and J 4 bases; nucleotides not matched to a gene: 5. CDR3 in amino acids: CASSSGLAGGIETQYF. The DNA of the CDR3 is TGTGCCAGCAGCTCCGGACTAGCGGGGGGCATAGAGACCCAGTACTTC.

This clone was counted once. V is TRBV10-3 and J is TRBJ1-1, with a weak D call TRBD1 (5 bases). This CDR3 is built from 13 residues. In germline, CDR1 is ENHRY, CDR2 SYGVKD. V lost 2 bases and J lost 1, with 5 bases in between. CDR3 protein: CAISETGNTEAFF. Here the CDR3 DNA reads TGTGCCATCAGTGAGACAGGGAACACTGAAGCTTTCTTT.

This clone was seen a single time. The chain uses TRBV7-9 and TRBJ2-5, with 9 nucleotides matching TRBD1. The CDR3 has 16 residues. Germline loops: CDR1 SEHNR, CDR2 FQNEAQ (reference sequence). The V gene end was trimmed by 0 bases and the J gene end by 5 bases; junction bases not matched to a gene: 7. The CDR3 sequence: CASSLAGTGLLETQYF. The CDR3, as DNA: TGTGCCAGCAGCTTAGCTGGGACAGGGTTGTTGGAGACCCAGTACTTC.

For this clone: A junction end diverges from the germline sequence, so it may reflect a read error. V gene TRBV9 combines with J gene TRBJ2-7; 7 nucleotides match TRBD2. This CDR3 comprises 14 residues. Looked up from germline, CDR1 is SGDLS and CDR2 is YYNGEE. The CDR3 region has the DNA TGTGCCAGCAGCGTAGATCCCGGGGACTACGAGCAGTACTTT. Translating gives CASSVDPGDYEQYF.

V usage is TRBV27 and J usage is TRBJ2-3, with TRBD1 as a possible D gene (5 bases). The germline V gene encodes CDR1 MNHEY and CDR2 SMNVEV (reference sequence). Deletions cut 6 bases from V and 5 bases from J, with 15 bases between. This CDR3 is built from 14 residues. The CDR3: CASSVQQGLDTQYF. The CDR3 DNA sequence: TGTGCCAGCAGCGTTCAGCAGGGTCTAGATACGCAGTATTTT.

The rearrangement joins TRBV6-1 to TRBJ2-3; the D gene is possibly TRBD1 (6 bases). Germline V lookup: CDR1 MNHNS, CDR2 SASEGT. V lost 4 bases and J 5 bases, leaving 13 bases between the germline ends. The CDR3 runs to 14 residues. CDR3 protein: CASSGFDRRDTQYF. As DNA, the CDR3 is TGTGCCAGCAGTGGCTTCGACAGGAGAGATACGCAGTATTTT.